This entry describes one T cell receptor (beta chain). V shed 0 bases, J shed 6 bases, and the junction held 1 base outside the gene matches. The CDR3 is 13 amino acids. Looked up from germline, CDR1 is LGHNA and CDR2 is YNFKEQ. The data stem from a study of T cell responses to AZD1222 COVID-19 vaccine. Sequenced by immunoSEQ multiplex PCR; TCRdb stores in-frame clones only, minus some. The table shows fewer than 180,000 clones, with approximately 90% occurring only once. The chain combines TRBV4-2 with TRBJ2-5, with 7 nucleotides matching TRBD1. This TCR was sampled from an adult who received the AZD1222 COVID-19 vaccine. The input for sequencing was peripheral blood, taken 28 days after the second AZD1222 dose. For the CDR3, the DNA is TGTGCCAGCAGCCAAGAAAGGGGGCAGACCCAGTACTTC. Protein product: CASSQERGQTQYF.